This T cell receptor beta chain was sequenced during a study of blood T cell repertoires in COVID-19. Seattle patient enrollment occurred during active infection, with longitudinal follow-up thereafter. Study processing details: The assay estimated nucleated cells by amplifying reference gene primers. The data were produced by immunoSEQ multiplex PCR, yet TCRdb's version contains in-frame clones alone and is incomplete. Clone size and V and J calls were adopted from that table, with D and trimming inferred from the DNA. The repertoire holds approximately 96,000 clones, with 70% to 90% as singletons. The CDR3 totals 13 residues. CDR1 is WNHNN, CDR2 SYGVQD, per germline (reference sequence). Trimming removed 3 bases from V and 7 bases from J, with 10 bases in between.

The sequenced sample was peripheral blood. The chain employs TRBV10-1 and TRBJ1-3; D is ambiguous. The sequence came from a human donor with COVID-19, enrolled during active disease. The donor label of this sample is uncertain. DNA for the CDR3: TGCGCCAGCAGTGAAGGAGGGTCGAACACCATATATTTT. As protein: CASSEGGSNTIYF.